The clone carrying this T cell receptor beta chain came up a few times. The antigen is not known. The CDR3 regions of TCR beta were amplified from RNA transcripts. The HTBI set primed first-round TCR CDR3 RT-PCR. TCRdb independently ran MiXCR on the multiplex PCR reads; one entry per CDR3 protein. The sample has about 290,000 distinct CDR3 sequences, approximately 19% seen once. These data originate in a study of T cells in Graves' hyperthyroidism and ophthalmopathy. Regarding the study as a whole: Median prediction lead before ophthalmopathy onset was about 6.5 months with the model.

Losses at the gene ends were 4 bases for V and 0 bases for J; bases not matched to a gene: 5. CDR3 size: 17 residues. CDR1 SGHNT and CDR2 YYREEE come from the germline V gene (reference sequence). The specimen sequenced was blood. The chain employs TRBV5-4 and TRBJ2-1, with 12 nucleotides matching TRBD2. This TCR derives from a man aged 50-60 years with Graves' ophthalmopathy. CDR3 amino acids: CASSHTSGGFSYNEQFF. The CDR3 DNA reads TGTGCCAGCAGCCATACTAGCGGGGGGTTCTCCTACAATGAGCAGTTCTTC.